This T cell receptor (beta chain) was recovered during a study of cytomegalovirus exposure and HLA in healthy donors. The protocol was immunoSEQ multiplex PCR, while the TCRdb copy is restricted to in-frame clones and leaves out a portion. The table shows 110,000 or so clones, with 86% occurring only once. Germline assignment: CDR1 MNHEY and CDR2 SMNVEV (reference sequence). The CDR3 length is 13 residues. V shed 7 bases and J 6 bases; nucleotides not matched to a gene: 7. V usage is TRBV27 and J usage is TRBJ1-2, with TRBD1 identical over 8 bases. The receptor was derived from a man in his late teens or twenties in good health and CMV-seronegative. Sequencing input: PBMCs. The CDR3 sequence is CASMKTGVHGYTF. The CDR3 bases are TGTGCCAGCATGAAGACAGGGGTACATGGCTACACCTTC.